Below, 27 T cell receptor beta chains from the same sample are listed, as sequenced in a study of cytomegalovirus exposure and HLA in healthy donors. PCR amplification relied on 60 Vbeta primers (plus 13 Jbeta primers). Sequenced by immunoSEQ multiplex PCR; TCRdb stores in-frame clones only, minus some. The sample lists about 93,000 clones, roughly 75% occurring once. Material: PBMCs. The receptors were gathered from a man in his thirties or forties in good health and CMV-seronegative.

This clone appeared once. V gene TRBV4-1 combines with J gene TRBJ1-1; 7 nucleotides align to TRBD1. V lost 1 base, J lost 6 bases, and 11 bases stayed unmatched. From germline, CDR1 is MGHRA and CDR2 YSYEKL. This CDR3 is 16 amino acids long. The chain's CDR3 is CASSQGQGGYLPEAFF. The CDR3 region has the DNA TGCGCCAGCAGCCAAGGCCAGGGGGGTTACTTGCCTGAAGCTTTCTTT.

The genes are TRBV30 and TRBJ1-6, with 10 bases identical to TRBD1. CDR3 length: 14 residues. CDR1 is GTSNPN, CDR2 SVGIG, per germline (reference sequence). The ends lost 3 bases at V and 9 bases at J; junction bases unmatched: 5. CDR3 sequence reads: CAWRGTGARSPLHF. CDR3 DNA: TGTGCCTGGAGGGGGACAGGGGCGCGTTCACCCCTCCACTTT.

The genes are TRBV28 and TRBJ2-1, with 9 bases lining up with TRBD2. Losses at the gene ends were 7 bases for V and 2 bases for J; bases not matched to a gene: 3. Germline V CDR1 and CDR2: MDHEN, SYDVKM. There are 14 residues in the CDR3. DNA for the CDR3: TGTGCCAGCATTTCTAGCGGGGCCTACAATGAGCAGTTCTTC. Amino acids: CASISSGAYNEQFF.

This chain links TRBV7-6 with TRBJ1-2, with 12 bases lining up with TRBD1. The CDR3 is 17 residues long. Germline CDR1 SGHVS, CDR2 FNYEAQ. V shed 5 bases, J shed 4 bases, and the junction held 11 bases outside the gene matches. The CDR3 sequence is CASSTRDRGLGGYGYTF. DNA of the CDR3: TGTGCCAGCAGCACCCGGGACAGGGGGCTCGGGGGCTATGGCTACACCTTC. Filled out from reference TRBV7-6 and TRBJ1-2, the complete variable domain reads GAGVSQSPRYKVTKRGQDVALRCDPISGHVSLYWYRQALGQGPEFLTYFNYEAQQDKSGLPNDRFSAERPEGSISTLTIQRTEQRDSAMYRCASSTRDRGLGGYGYTFGSGTRLTVV.

The chain is built from TRBV20-1 and TRBJ2-1; no firm D call. The ends were cut back, 4 bases at V and 10 bases at J, with 8 bases in the middle. Germline CDR1 is DFQATT and CDR2 is SNEGSKA (reference sequence). This CDR3 has 10 amino acids. For the CDR3, the DNA is TGCAGTGCTAACTACCAGGAGCAGTTCTTC. It is translated as CSANYQEQFF.

The rearrangement uses TRBV29-1 and TRBJ2-1; 14 nucleotides line up with TRBD2. This CDR3 spans 18 amino acids. Trimming took 6 bases from V and 3 from J; bases not matched to a gene: 13. Germline-derived CDR1 and CDR2 are SQVTM and ANQGSEA. The DNA for the CDR3 is TGCAGCGTGGGAGGACTAGCGGGAGGCCGGCGAGGCTACAATGAGCAGTTCTTC. Its protein is CSVGGLAGGRRGYNEQFF.

The V and J genes are TRBV27 and TRBJ1-1; 7 bases map to TRBD1. CDR3 length equals 16 residues. V lost 6 bases, J lost 0 bases, and 10 bases stayed unmatched. Germline V gene sequence: CDR1 MNHEY, CDR2 SMNVEV (reference sequence). The CDR3 region has the DNA TGTGCCAGCAGCTGGACGACAGGGCTGATGAACACTGAAGCTTTCTTT. This gives the protein CASSWTTGLMNTEAFF.

Only a few counts were recorded for this clone. The chain has TRBV6-5 and TRBJ2-3; D perhaps matches TRBD2 (5 bases). Trimming took 6 bases from V and 5 from J, leaving 18 bases between them. Germline loops: CDR1 MNHEY, CDR2 SVGAGI. The CDR3 covers 15 residues. The CDR3 loop reads CASSQPSSFRDTQYF. CDR3 DNA sequence: TGTGCCAGCAGCCAACCTTCTAGCTTCAGAGATACGCAGTATTTT.

This clone was counted between two and nine times. The chain links TRBV6-1 to TRBJ1-1, with 8 bases identical to TRBD1. Trimming at V came to 6 bases and at J to 3 bases, leaving 6 bases not matched to a gene. Germline loops: CDR1 MNHNS, CDR2 SASEGT. The CDR3 contains 14 residues. The CDR3 here is CASRKGQDHTEAFF. Written as DNA, the CDR3 is TGTGCCAGCAGGAAGGGACAGGACCACACTGAAGCTTTCTTT.

The CDR3 loop is CASSLRDTPVNSPLHF. CDR3 bases: TGTGCCAGCAGCCTCCGGGACACCCCGGTGAATTCACCCCTCCACTTT. The chain carries TRBV7-2 and TRBJ1-6, with D perhaps TRBD1 (6 bases). The CDR3 has 16 amino acids. Germline CDR1 reads SGHTA; CDR2 reads FQGNSA. V lost 5 bases, J lost 7 bases, and 18 bases lay in between.

The chain links TRBV30 to TRBJ1-1, with TRBD1 as a possible D gene (6 bases). The CDR3 has 13 amino acids. Germline V gene sequence: CDR1 GTSNPN, CDR2 SVGIG (reference sequence). With 3 bases removed from V and 1 base from J, the gap between germline ends came to 9 bases. For the CDR3, the DNA is TGTGCCTGGAGCCTGACAGGGAACACTGAAGCTTTCTTT. Translating gives CAWSLTGNTEAFF.

This chain connects TRBV5-1 to TRBJ1-6; TRBD1 agrees at 8 bases. CDR1 and CDR2 (germline): SGHRS, YFSETQ. The CDR3 runs 16 residues. V was clipped by 3 bases and J by 7 bases; unmatched bases: 9. The CDR3 protein is CASSSAPTGGNSPLHF. The CDR3 DNA sequence: TGCGCCAGCAGCTCGGCGCCCACAGGGGGAAATTCACCCCTCCACTTT.

The rearrangement joins TRBV5-1 to TRBJ2-1, with TRBD2 matching 10 bases. Germline CDR1 is SGHRS and CDR2 is YFSETQ. V lost 0 bases to trimming and J lost 10 bases; unmatched junction nucleotides: 10. This CDR3 contains 16 residues. The CDR3 coding sequence is TGCGCCAGCAGCTTGGGGCTAGCGGGAGTGGAAAAAGAGCAGTTCTTC. This sequence encodes CASSLGLAGVEKEQFF.

The chain links TRBV9 to TRBJ2-3, with TRBD2 matching 11 bases. CDR1 is SGDLS, CDR2 YYNGEE, per germline. The V segment lost 3 bases and the J segment 0 bases; nucleotides outside the gene matches: 9. The CDR3 is 18 residues long. CDR3 nucleotides: TGTGCCAGCAGCGCCGGGACTAGCGGTACGTCTAGCACAGATACGCAGTATTTT. Its translation is CASSAGTSGTSSTDTQYF.

This chain uses TRBV28 with TRBJ2-1; TRBD2 matches 7 bases. The CDR3 length is 14 residues. Germline V gives CDR1 MDHEN, CDR2 SYDVKM. J gave up 5 bases and V 11 bases, and 12 bases lay outside the gene matches. The CDR3 protein is CAGGGLPMNNEQFF. Written as DNA, the CDR3 is TGTGCCGGCGGGGGACTACCCATGAACAATGAGCAGTTCTTC. The variable domain in full, completed from reference TRBV28 and TRBJ2-1, reads DVKVTQSSRYLVKRTGEKVFLECVQDMDHENMFWYRQDPGLGLRLIYFSYDVKMKEKGDIPEGYSVSREKKERFSLILESASTNQTSMYLCAGGGLPMNNEQFFGPGTRLTVL.

V and J are TRBV6-1 and TRBJ1-1, with 7 nucleotides matching TRBD1. The length of the CDR3 is 13 residues. The ends lost 6 bases at V and 11 bases at J; junction bases unmatched: 12. The germline gives CDR1 MNHNS, CDR2 SASEGT. The CDR3 DNA reads as TGTGCCAGCAGAAAACTACAGACAGGGATGGCTTTCTTT. Its protein product is CASRKLQTGMAFF.

This clone was seen a handful of times. The gene calls are TRBV6-5 and TRBJ1-5; D gene uncertain. The CDR3 is 13 amino acids. The V end was cut by 4 bases, the J end by 7 bases, with 11 bases between. Germline assignment: CDR1 MNHEY and CDR2 SVGAGI. The CDR3, as DNA: TGTGCCAGCAGTTCGGGAGAGGTGCAGCCCCAGCATTTT. It specifies CASSSGEVQPQHF.

This chain connects TRBV27 to TRBJ2-5, with TRBD1 matching over 8 bases. Germline CDR1 and CDR2: MNHEY and SMNVEV (reference sequence). Trimming took 5 bases from V and 1 from J; bases not matched to a gene: 3. The CDR3 is made up of 14 amino acids. The CDR3 spells CASSHRGAQETQYF. As DNA, the CDR3 is TGTGCCAGCAGTCACAGGGGGGCCCAAGAGACCCAGTACTTC.

The chain is built from TRBV6-1 and TRBJ1-3; unclear D gene. Trimming took 11 bases from V and 2 from J, leaving 13 bases between them. CDR3 length equals 13 residues. In germline, CDR1 is MNHNS, CDR2 SASEGT. The CDR3 DNA reads TGTGCCTTGCAGGTTTGGACTGGAAACACCATATATTTT. It encodes CALQVWTGNTIYF.

J is TRBJ1-2 and V is TRBV27; 11 bases are shared with TRBD1. Germline CDR1 MNHEY, CDR2 SMNVEV (reference sequence). The CDR3 extends over 16 amino acids. The V segment lost 4 bases and the J segment 4 bases; nucleotides outside the gene matches: 8. The CDR3 DNA reads TGTGCCAGCAGTTCACTAACCGGGACAGGGGGCTATGGCTACACCTTC. It codes for CASSSLTGTGGYGYTF.

This clone was seen a few times. The rearrangement uses TRBV27 and TRBJ2-1; D is perhaps TRBD2 (6 bases). Germline V gives CDR1 MNHEY, CDR2 SMNVEV (reference sequence). V dropped 5 bases and J dropped 1 base, with 12 bases sitting between them. CDR3 length: 15 amino acids. CDR3 amino acids: CASSPRLGSYNEQFF. The DNA of the CDR3 is TGTGCCAGCAGTCCCAGACTAGGATCCTACAATGAGCAGTTCTTC.

This chain uses TRBV9 with TRBJ1-1, with D perhaps TRBD1 (5 bases). Per germline, CDR1 SGDLS and CDR2 YYNGEE. Trimming left V 0 bases short and J 4 bases short, with 13 bases between. There are 15 residues in the CDR3. This chain's CDR3 is CASSVGGGRVTEAFF. As DNA, the CDR3 is TGTGCCAGCAGCGTAGGGGGGGGGAGGGTCACTGAAGCTTTCTTT. Together with reference TRBV9 and TRBJ1-1, the CDR3 gives the full variable domain: DSGVTQTPKHLITATGQRVTLRCSPRSGDLSVYWYQQSLDQGLQFLIQYYNGEERAKGNILERFSAQQFPDLHSELNLSSLELGDSALYFCASSVGGGRVTEAFFGQGTRLTVV.

The rearrangement uses TRBV6-6 and TRBJ1-1, with D uncertain. This CDR3 comprises 14 residues. The ends were cut back, 0 bases at V and 11 bases at J, with 16 bases in the middle. CDR1 and CDR2 (germline): MNHNY, SVGAGI (reference sequence). The CDR3 DNA reads as TGTGCCAGCAGTTACTCACCGGACGGGATGGTGGCTTTCTTT. It encodes CASSYSPDGMVAFF.

CDR3 nucleotides: TGTGCCACCTTACTAGCGGGAGGGACCAATGAGCAGTTCTTC. Its protein is CATLLAGGTNEQFF. The rearrangement joins TRBV10-3 to TRBJ2-1, with TRBD2 matching 13 bases. Trimming removed 10 bases from V and 6 bases from J; junction bases left unmatched: 6. CDR1 and CDR2 (germline): ENHRY, SYGVKD. CDR3 length: 14 residues.

V is TRBV21-1 and J is TRBJ1-1; TRBD1 is the table's D call and was not checked against the DNA. TRBV21-1 is reported as a pseudogene. This CDR3 is built from 13 residues. In DNA, the CDR3 is TGTGCCAGCAACGACAGGGTGGTCACTGAAGCTTTCTTT. Translation gives CASNDRVVTEAFF.

The CDR3 DNA follows: TGTGCCAGCAGTGGTGGGACTAGCGGGAGTGAGATACTGAATGAGCAGTTCTTC. It specifies CASSGGTSGSEILNEQFF. The chain joins TRBV25-1 to TRBJ2-1; 14 nucleotides match TRBD2. Trimming took 4 bases from V and 7 from J; bases not matched to a gene: 12. The CDR3 length is 18 residues. Germline V gives CDR1 MGHDK, CDR2 SYGVNS.

The V and J genes are TRBV18 and TRBJ2-7; 7 positions agree with TRBD2. This CDR3 has 15 amino acids. Trimming cost V 0 bases and J 3 bases; bases outside gene matches: 5. Per germline, CDR1 KGHSH and CDR2 LQKENI. Here the CDR3 reads CASSPPGGIVYEQYF. Written as DNA, the CDR3 is TGTGCCAGCTCACCACCGGGGGGGATAGTCTACGAGCAGTACTTC.